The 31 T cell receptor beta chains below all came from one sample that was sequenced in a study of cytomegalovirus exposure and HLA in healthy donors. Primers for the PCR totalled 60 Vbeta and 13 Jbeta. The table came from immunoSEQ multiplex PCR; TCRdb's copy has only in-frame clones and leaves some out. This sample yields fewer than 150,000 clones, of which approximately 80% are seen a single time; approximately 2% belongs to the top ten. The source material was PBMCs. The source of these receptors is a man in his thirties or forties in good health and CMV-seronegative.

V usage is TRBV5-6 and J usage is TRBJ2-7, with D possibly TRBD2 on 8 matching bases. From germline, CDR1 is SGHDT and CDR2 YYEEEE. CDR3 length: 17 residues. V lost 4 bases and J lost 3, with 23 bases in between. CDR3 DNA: TGTGCCAGCAGCCCGCCGGCGGGGGGACAGAACTTCTACGAGCAGTACTTC. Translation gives CASSPPAGGQNFYEQYF. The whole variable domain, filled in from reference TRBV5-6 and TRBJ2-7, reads DAGVTQSPTHLIKTRGQQVTLRCSPKSGHDTVSWYQQALGQGPQFIFQYYEEEERQRGNFPDRFSGHQFPNYSSELNVNALLLGDSALYLCASSPPAGGQNFYEQYFGPGTRLTVT.

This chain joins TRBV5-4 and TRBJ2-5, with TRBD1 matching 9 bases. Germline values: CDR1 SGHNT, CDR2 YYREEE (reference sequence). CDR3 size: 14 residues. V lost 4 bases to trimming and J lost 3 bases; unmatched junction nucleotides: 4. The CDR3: CASSHRTGEETQYF. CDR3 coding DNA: TGTGCCAGCAGCCACCGGACAGGGGAAGAGACCCAGTACTTC.

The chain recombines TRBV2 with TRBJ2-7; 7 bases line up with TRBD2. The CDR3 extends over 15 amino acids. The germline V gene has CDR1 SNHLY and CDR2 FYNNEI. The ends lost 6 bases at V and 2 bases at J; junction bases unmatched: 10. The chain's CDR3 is CASSPLEGGAYEQYF. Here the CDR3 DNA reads TGTGCCAGCAGCCCCCTGGAGGGAGGGGCCTACGAGCAGTACTTC.

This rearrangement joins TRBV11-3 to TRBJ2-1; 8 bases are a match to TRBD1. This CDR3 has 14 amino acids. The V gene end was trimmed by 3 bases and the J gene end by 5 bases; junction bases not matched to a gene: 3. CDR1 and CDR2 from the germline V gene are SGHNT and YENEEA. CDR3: CASSLTGVNNEQFF. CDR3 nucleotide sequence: TGTGCCAGCAGCTTGACAGGGGTGAACAATGAGCAGTTCTTC.

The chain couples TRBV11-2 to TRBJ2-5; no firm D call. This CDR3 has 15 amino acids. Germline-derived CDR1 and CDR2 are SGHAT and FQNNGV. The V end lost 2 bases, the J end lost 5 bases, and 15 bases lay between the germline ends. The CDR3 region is CASSLSASSWETQYF. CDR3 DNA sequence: TGTGCCAGCAGCTTATCCGCGAGTTCCTGGGAGACCCAGTACTTC.

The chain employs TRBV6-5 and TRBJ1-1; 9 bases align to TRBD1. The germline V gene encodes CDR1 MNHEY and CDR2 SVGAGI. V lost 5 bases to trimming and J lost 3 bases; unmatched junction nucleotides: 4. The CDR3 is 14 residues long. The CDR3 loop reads CASSRTGAYTEAFF. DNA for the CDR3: TGTGCCAGCAGTCGGACAGGGGCTTACACTGAAGCTTTCTTT.

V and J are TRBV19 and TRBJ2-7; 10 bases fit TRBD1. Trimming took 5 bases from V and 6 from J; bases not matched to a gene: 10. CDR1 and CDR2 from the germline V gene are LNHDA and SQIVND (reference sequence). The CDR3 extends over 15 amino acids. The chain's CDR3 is CASSVGTGDFPEQYF. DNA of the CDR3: TGTGCCAGTAGTGTCGGGACAGGGGACTTTCCCGAGCAGTACTTC.

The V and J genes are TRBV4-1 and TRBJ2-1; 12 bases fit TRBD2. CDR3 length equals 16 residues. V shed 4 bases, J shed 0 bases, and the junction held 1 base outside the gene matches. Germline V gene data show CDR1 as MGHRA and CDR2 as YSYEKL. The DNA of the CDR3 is TGCGCCAGCAGCCGGGGACTAGCGGGCTCCTACAATGAGCAGTTCTTC. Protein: CASSRGLAGSYNEQFF.

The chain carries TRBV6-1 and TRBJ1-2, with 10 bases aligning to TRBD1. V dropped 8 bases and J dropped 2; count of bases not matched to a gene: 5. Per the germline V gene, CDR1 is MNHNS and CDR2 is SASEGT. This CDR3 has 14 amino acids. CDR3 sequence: CASAGTGVNYGYTF. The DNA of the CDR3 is TGTGCCAGCGCAGGGACAGGGGTAAACTATGGCTACACCTTC.

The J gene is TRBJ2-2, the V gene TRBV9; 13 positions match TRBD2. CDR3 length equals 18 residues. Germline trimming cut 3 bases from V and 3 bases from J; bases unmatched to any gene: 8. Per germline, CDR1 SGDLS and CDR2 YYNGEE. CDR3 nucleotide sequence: TGTGCCAGCAGCGCAGGACTAGCGGGAGACAGGGACACCGGGGAGCTGTTTTTT. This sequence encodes CASSAGLAGDRDTGELFF.

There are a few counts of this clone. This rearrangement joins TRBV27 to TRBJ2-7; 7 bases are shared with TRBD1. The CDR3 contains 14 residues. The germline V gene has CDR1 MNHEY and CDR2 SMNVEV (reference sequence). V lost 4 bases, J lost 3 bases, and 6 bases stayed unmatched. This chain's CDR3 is CASSSPDRVYEQYF. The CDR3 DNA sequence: TGTGCCAGCAGTTCCCCCGACAGGGTCTACGAGCAGTACTTC.

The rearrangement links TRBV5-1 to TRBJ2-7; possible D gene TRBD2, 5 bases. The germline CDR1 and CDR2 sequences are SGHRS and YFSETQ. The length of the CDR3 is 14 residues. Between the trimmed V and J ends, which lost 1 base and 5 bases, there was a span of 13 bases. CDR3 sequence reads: CASSLYGIGNEQYF. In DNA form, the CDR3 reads TGCGCCAGCAGCTTGTACGGGATTGGGAACGAGCAGTACTTC.

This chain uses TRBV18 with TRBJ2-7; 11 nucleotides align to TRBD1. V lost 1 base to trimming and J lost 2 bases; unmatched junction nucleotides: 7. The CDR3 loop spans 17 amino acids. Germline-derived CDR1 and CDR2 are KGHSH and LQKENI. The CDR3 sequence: CASSPREVGQGAYEQYF. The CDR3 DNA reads TGTGCCAGCTCACCACGAGAGGTGGGACAGGGGGCCTACGAGCAGTACTTC.

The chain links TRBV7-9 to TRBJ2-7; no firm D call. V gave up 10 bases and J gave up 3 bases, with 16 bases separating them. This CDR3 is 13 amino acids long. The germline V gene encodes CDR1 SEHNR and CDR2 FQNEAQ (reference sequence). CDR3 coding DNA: TGTGCCACCGGCGGATTGGTAAGCTACGAGCAGTACTTC. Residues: CATGGLVSYEQYF.

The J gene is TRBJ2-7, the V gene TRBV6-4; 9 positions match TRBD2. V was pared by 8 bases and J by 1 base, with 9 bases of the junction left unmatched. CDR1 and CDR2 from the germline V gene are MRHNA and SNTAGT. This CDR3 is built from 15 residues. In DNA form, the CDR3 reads TGTGCCAGCTCTACTGTAGCGGGAGAATCCTACGAGCAGTACTTC. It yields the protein CASSTVAGESYEQYF.

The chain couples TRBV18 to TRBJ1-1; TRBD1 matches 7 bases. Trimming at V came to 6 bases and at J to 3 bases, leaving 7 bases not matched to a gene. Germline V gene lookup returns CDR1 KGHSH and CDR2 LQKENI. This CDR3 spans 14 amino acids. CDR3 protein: CASSKNRGDTEAFF. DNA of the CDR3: TGTGCCAGCTCCAAAAACAGGGGAGACACTGAAGCTTTCTTT.

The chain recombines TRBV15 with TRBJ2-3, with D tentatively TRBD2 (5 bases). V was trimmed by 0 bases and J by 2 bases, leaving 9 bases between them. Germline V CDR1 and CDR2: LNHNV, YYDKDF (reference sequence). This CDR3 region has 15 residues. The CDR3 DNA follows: TGTGCCACCAGCAGAGATAAGCGGCACACAGATACGCAGTATTTT. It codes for CATSRDKRHTDTQYF.

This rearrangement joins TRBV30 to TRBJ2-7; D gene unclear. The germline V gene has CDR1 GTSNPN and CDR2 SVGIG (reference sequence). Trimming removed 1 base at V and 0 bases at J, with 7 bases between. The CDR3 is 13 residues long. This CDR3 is CAWSDGNSYEQYF. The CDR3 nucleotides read TGTGCCTGGAGTGACGGTAACTCCTACGAGCAGTACTTC.

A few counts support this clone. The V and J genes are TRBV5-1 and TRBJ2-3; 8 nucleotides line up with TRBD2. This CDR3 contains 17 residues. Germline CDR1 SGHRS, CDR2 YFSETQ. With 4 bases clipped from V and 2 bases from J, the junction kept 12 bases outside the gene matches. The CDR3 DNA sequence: TGCGCCAGCAGCCCTTATGGGGGCGGGGGGCCCACAGATACGCAGTATTTT. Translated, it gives CASSPYGGGGPTDTQYF.

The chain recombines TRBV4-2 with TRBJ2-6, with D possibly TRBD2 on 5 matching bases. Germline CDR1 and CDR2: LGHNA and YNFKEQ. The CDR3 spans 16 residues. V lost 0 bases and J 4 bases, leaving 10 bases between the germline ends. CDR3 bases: TGTGCCAGCAGCCAAGATAGGACTGCGGGGGCCAACGTCCTGACTTTC. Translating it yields CASSQDRTAGANVLTF.

Here the CDR3 reads CASSVTGPSYNEQFF. The CDR3 nucleotides read TGCGCCAGCAGCGTGACAGGGCCCTCCTACAATGAGCAGTTCTTC. The rearrangement joins TRBV5-1 to TRBJ2-1; TRBD1 agrees at 7 bases. The CDR3 is 15 amino acids. The V gene's germline CDR1 is SGHRS and CDR2 YFSETQ. V dropped 4 bases and J dropped 0; count of bases not matched to a gene: 4.

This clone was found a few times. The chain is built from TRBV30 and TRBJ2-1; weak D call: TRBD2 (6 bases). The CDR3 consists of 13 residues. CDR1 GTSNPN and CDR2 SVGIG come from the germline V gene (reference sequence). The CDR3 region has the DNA TGTTCGGGGAGGAGGGAGTCCTACAATGAGCAGTTCTTC. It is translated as CSGRRESYNEQFF.

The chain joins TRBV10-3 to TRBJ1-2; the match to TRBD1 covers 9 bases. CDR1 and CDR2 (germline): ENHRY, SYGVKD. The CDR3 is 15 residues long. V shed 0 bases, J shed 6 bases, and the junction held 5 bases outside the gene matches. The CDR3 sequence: CAISESGTGGNGYTF. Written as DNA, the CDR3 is TGTGCCATCAGTGAGTCGGGTACAGGGGGCAATGGCTACACCTTC.

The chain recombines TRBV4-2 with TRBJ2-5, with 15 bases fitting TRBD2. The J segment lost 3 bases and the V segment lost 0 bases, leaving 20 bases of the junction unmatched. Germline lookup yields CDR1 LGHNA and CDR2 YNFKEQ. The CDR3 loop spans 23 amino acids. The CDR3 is CASSQERYRSLVGLAGGEETQYF. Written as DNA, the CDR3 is TGTGCCAGCAGCCAAGAAAGGTACAGGAGCCTTGTTGGACTAGCGGGAGGGGAAGAGACCCAGTACTTC.

The CDR3 protein is CASSLARETQYF. In nucleotides, the CDR3 is TGTGCCAGCAGCTTAGCGCGGGAGACCCAGTACTTC. The chain links TRBV7-2 to TRBJ2-5; the D is unclear. The CDR3 is 12 amino acids. Trimming removed 0 bases from V and 5 bases from J, with 4 bases in between. CDR1 is SGHTA and CDR2 is FQGNSA in the germline V gene.

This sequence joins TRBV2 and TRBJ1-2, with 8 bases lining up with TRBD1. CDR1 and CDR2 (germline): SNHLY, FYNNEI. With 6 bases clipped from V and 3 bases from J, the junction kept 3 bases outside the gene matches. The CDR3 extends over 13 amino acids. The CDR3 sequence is CASRATGDYGYTF. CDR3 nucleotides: TGTGCCAGCAGGGCGACAGGGGACTATGGCTACACCTTC. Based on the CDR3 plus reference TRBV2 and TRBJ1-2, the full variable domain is EPEVTQTPSHQVTQMGQEVILRCVPISNHLYFYWYRQILGQKVEFLVSFYNNEISEKSEIFDDQFSVERPDGSNFTLKIRSTKLEDSAMYFCASRATGDYGYTFGSGTRLTVV.

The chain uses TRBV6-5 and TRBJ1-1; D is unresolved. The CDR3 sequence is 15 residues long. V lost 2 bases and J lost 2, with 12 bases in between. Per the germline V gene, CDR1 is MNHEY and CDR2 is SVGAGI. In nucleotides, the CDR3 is TGTGCCAGCAGTTACGATGGCAGATTAAACACTGAAGCTTTCTTT. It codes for CASSYDGRLNTEAFF.

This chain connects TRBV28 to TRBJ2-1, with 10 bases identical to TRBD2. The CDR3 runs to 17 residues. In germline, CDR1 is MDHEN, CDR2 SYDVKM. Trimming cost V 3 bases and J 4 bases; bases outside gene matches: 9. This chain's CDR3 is CASSLSLRTSGYNEQFF. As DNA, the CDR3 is TGTGCCAGCAGTTTGAGTCTCAGGACTAGCGGTTACAATGAGCAGTTCTTC.

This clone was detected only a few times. The DNA of the CDR3 is TGTGCCAGCTCACTATGGGACAGGGCGGGGACTGAAGCTTTCTTT. Its translation: CASSLWDRAGTEAFF. V usage is TRBV18 and J usage is TRBJ1-1, with 9 bases identical to TRBD1. The CDR3 is made up of 15 amino acids. V shed 4 bases, J shed 5 bases, and the junction held 8 bases outside the gene matches. In germline, CDR1 is KGHSH, CDR2 LQKENI.

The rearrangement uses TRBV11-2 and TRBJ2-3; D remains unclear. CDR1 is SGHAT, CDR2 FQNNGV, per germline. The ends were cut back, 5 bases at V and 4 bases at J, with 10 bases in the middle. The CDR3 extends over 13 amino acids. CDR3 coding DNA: TGTGCCAGCAGCCCGGAGCCGGCAGATACGCAGTATTTT. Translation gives CASSPEPADTQYF.

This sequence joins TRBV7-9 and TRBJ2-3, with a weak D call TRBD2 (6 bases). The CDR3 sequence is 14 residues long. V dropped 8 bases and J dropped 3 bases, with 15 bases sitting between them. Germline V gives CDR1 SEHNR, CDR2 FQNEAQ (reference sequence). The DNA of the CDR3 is TGTGCCAGCTCGGATTTGGCGGGAACAGATACGCAGTATTTT. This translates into CASSDLAGTDTQYF.